This T cell receptor (beta chain) was obtained from a study of human T cells and chemical hapten exposure. Study information: Sensitization employed 2% DPC on roughly 2 cm by roughly 2 cm of upper inner arm skin.

Time point of the sample: patch test 1, 2 weeks after DPC sensitization. Noted treatment: therapeutic diphenylcyclopropenone sensitization with weekly scalp DPC. This clonotype was recorded a few times. Study processing details: Samples held a median of around 100,000 TCRs, range 23,224–690,600. TCRdb called the RACE reads again in MiXCR, with one record for every CDR3 protein. What appears here as the V and J calls and clone size reflects TCRdb's work, not the paper's. Of fewer than 200,000 distinct CDR3 sequences listed, 20% to 25% are singletons. The CDR3 sequence is 15 residues long. Germline lookup yields CDR1 SGHRS and CDR2 YFSETQ. The V end lost 4 bases, the J end lost 1 base, and 12 bases lay between the germline ends.

This clonotype was sampled from a woman between 45 and 65 years old with alopecia areata. Some clones in this sample may be carry-over from other donors' samples. The sample was whole blood, taken in connection with sensitization to the hapten diphenylcyclopropenone (DPC). The chain joins TRBV5-1 to TRBJ2-1; maybe TRBD2 (6 bases). The CDR3 is CASSGTGESYNEQFF. As DNA, the CDR3 is TGCGCCAGCAGCGGCACGGGGGAGTCCTACAATGAGCAGTTCTTC.